A single T cell receptor beta chain is shown here with its context. How the authors handled the data: Amplifying reference gene primers gave estimates of nucleated cell counts. The assay was immunoSEQ multiplex PCR, and TCRdb's table has in-frame clones only and misses some. The DNA was the basis for D and trimming; V, J and clone size are from that table. Of about 45,000 clones listed, roughly 89% are singletons. The data are from a study of blood T cell repertoires in COVID-19. Study details: Sample material is recorded as cDNA or gDNA derived from T cells, B-cell-depleted T cells, or PBMCs.

Deletions cut 0 bases from V and 8 bases from J, with 11 bases between. The CDR3 is 15 residues long. CDR1 and CDR2 from the germline V gene are LGHNA and YSLEER. This TCR was recovered from a human donor in a cohort sampled during active COVID-19. Sequenced input: peripheral blood. The chain joins TRBV4-3 to TRBJ1-6, with D unclear. The CDR3 coding sequence is TGCGCCAGCAGCCAAGAGGCAGGTCGAGATTCACCCCTCCACTTT. Protein sequence: CASSQEAGRDSPLHF.